Listed below are T cell receptor beta chains from one sample, sequenced in a study of cytomegalovirus exposure and HLA in healthy donors. TCRdb's table, derived via immunoSEQ multiplex PCR, lists solely in-frame clones and lacks some. The sample has about 150,000 clones; around 79% are singletons. The sequencing input was PBMCs. The origin of the receptors is a man aged 25 to 40 in good health and CMV-seropositive. Each CDR3 is given with its conserved first and last residue. D genes are given only for firm matches. Clone size appears in some rows only: once, few, many, or a class for an expanded clone.

clone size,D gene,V gene,J gene,CDR3 DNA,CDR3 protein
few,-,TRBV6-1,TRBJ1-5,TGTGCCAGCAGTAAGGACAGAATTAATCAGCCCCAGCATTTT,CASSKDRINQPQHF
-,-,TRBV7-8,TRBJ2-6,TGTGCCAGCAGCGGAGCGGGACAGGTGTCTGGGGCCAACGGCCTGACTTTC,CASSGAGQVSGANGLTF
-,-,TRBV5-4,TRBJ1-5,TGTGCCAGCAGCGTTCGGGGAGGCAATCAGCCCCAGCATTTT,CASSVRGGNQPQHF
once,-,TRBV27,TRBJ1-4,TGTGCCAGCAGAACTCGGGTCGCTAGGCATGAAAAACTGTTTTTT,CASRTRVARHEKLFF
once,-,TRBV5-6,TRBJ1-2,TGTGCCAGCAGCTTGGAGGGGAGGTATGGCTACACCTTC,CASSLEGRYGYTF
-,-,TRBV13,TRBJ2-2,TGTGCCAGCACCAAAGGGGCCGTGAACACCGGGGAGCTGTTTTTT,CASTKGAVNTGELFF
-,-,TRBV28,TRBJ2-3,TGTGCCAGCACAAAAGCGGAAAGCACAGATACGCAGTATTTT,CASTKAESTDTQYF
-,TRBD1,TRBV19,TRBJ2-7,TGTGCCAGTAGTTACCGGGACAGGGATGTCTACGAGCAGTACTTC,CASSYRDRDVYEQYF
-,-,TRBV6-5,TRBJ2-7,TGTGCCAGCAGCCGGACACCAGGAAAAAACTACGAGCAGTACTTC,CASSRTPGKNYEQYF
-,TRBD1,TRBV4-1,TRBJ2-3,TGTGCCAGCAGCTTGGGAGGGGGACAGGGGGCAGATACGCAGTATTTT,CASSLGGGQGADTQYF
-,-,TRBV29-1,TRBJ1-2,TGCAGCGTTGATGGTCAGAACAAAAGAAACTATGGCTACACCTTC,CSVDGQNKRNYGYTF
-,TRBD1,TRBV15,TRBJ2-7,TGTGCCACCAGCAGAGGGGACAGGAGCTACGAGCAGTACTTC,CATSRGDRSYEQYF
-,-,TRBV6-5,TRBJ2-7,TGTGCCAGCAGTTACTCGAAAGGAGACAGCTACGAGCAGTACTTC,CASSYSKGDSYEQYF
-,TRBD1,TRBV14,TRBJ1-2,TGTGCCAGCAGCCCCTCCAGTCGGGACAGTCGAAGCCTTTTCTATGGCTACACCTTC,CASSPSSRDSRSLFYGYTF
-,-,TRBV18,TRBJ2-7,TGTGCCAGCTCACCCACAGGGACCCACGAGCAGTACTTC,CASSPTGTHEQYF
few,-,TRBV11-3,TRBJ2-2,TGTGCCAGCAGCTTACGGAACACCGGGGAGCTGTTTTTT,CASSLRNTGELFF
-,TRBD1,TRBV6-5,TRBJ1-5,TGTGCCAGCAGTCCGCGAGGGACAGTCAATCAGCCCCAGCATTTT,CASSPRGTVNQPQHF
-,TRBD1,TRBV11-2,TRBJ2-5,TGTGCCAGCAGGGAGACAGGGCAAGAGACCCAGTACTTC,CASRETGQETQYF
once,-,TRBV30,TRBJ2-3,TGTGCCTGGAGTGTAGCCCAACTAAGCACAGATACGCAGTATTTT,CAWSVAQLSTDTQYF
few,-,TRBV19,TRBJ2-2,TGTGCCAGTAGTATAGCCGGGGCGAACACCGGGGAGCTGTTTTTT,CASSIAGANTGELFF
few,TRBD2,TRBV5-6,TRBJ2-1,TGTGCCAGCAGGCAAAAGGGCGGGAGGAGCGATGAGCAGTTCTTC,CASRQKGGRSDEQFF